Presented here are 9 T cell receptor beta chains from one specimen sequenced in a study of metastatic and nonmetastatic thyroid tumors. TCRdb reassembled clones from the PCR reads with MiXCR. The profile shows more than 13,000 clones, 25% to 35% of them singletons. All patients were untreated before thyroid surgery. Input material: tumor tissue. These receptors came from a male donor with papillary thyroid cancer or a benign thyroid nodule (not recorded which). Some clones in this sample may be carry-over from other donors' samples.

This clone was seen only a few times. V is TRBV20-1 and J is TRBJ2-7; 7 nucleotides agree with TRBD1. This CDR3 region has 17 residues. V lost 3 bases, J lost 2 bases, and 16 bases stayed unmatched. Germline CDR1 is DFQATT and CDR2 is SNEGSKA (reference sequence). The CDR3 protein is CSASPGTAASSPYEQYF. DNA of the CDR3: TGCAGTGCTAGCCCCGGGACAGCCGCGTCGTCTCCCTACGAGCAGTACTTC.

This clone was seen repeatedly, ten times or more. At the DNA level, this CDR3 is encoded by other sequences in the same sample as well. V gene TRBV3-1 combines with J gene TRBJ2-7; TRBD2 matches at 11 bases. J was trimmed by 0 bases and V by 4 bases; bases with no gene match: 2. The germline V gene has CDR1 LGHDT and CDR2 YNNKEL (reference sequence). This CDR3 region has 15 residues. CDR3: CASSRLAGGSYEQYF. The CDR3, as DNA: TGTGCCAGCAGCCGGCTAGCGGGGGGCTCCTACGAGCAGTACTTC.

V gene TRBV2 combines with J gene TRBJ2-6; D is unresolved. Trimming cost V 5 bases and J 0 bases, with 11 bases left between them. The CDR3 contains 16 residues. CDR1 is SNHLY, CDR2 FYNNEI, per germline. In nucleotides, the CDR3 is TGTGCCAGCAGTTCAGACCTTCTCTCTGGGGCCAACGTCCTGACTTTC. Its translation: CASSSDLLSGANVLTF.

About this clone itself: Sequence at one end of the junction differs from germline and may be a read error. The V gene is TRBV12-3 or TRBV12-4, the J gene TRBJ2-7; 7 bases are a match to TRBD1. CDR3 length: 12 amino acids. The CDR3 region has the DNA TGTGCCAGCGGGGACAGTACCTACGAGCAGCACTTC. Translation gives CASGDSTYEQHF.

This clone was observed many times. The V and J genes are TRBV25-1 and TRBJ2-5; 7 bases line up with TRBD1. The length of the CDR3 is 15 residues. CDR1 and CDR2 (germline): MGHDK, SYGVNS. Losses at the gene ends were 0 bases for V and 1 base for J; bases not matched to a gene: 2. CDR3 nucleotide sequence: TGTGCCAGCAGTGAATATGGGACAGCCCAAGAGACCCAGTACTTC. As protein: CASSEYGTAQETQYF.

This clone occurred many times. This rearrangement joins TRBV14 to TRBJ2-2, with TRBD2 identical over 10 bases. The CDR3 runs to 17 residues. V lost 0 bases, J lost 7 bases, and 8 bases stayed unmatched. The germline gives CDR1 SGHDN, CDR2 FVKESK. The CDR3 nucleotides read TGTGCCAGCAGCCAAGAACGAGCGGGAGGGCCCGGCGGGGAGCTGTTTTTT. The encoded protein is CASSQERAGGPGGELFF.

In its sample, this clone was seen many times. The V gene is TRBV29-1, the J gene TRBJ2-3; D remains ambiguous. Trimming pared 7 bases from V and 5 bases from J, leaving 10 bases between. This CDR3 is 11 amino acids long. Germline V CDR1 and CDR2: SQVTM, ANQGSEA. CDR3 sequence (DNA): TGCAGCGCCCGACCCGGAGATACGCAGTATTTT. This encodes CSARPGDTQYF.

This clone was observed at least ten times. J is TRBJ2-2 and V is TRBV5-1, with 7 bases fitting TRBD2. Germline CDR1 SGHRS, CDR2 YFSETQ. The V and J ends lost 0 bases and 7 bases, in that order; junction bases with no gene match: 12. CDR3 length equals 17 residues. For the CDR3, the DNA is TGCGCCAGCAGCTTGGAGCCAGCGGGGCTATCTTTCGGGGAGCTGTTTTTT. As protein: CASSLEPAGLSFGELFF.

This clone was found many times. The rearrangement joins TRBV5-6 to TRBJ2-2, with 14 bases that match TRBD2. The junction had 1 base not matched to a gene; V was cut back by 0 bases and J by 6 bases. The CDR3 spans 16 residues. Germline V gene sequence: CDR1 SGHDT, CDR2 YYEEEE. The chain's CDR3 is CASSLGLAGGPGELFF. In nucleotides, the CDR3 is TGTGCCAGCAGCTTGGGACTAGCGGGAGGGCCCGGGGAGCTGTTTTTT.